The 30 T cell receptor beta chains listed next were all sequenced from one sample in a study of blood T cells in healthy people across ages. Alongside a J-beta primer mix, a sample-barcoded 5' primer served in a second PCR lasting about 7 to 11 cycles. TCRdb processed the 5' RACE reads anew with MiXCR; each CDR3 protein has one entry. The sample gives about 1,500,000 distinct CDR3 sequences, roughly 27% of which show up once; 7% to 9% is in the top ten. The sample taken for sequencing was blood. The receptors shown here come from a woman aged 30 to 39 in good health.

Turning to this clonotype: A much larger clone is a single base away; this may be a read error. This chain uses TRBV5-1 with TRBJ2-1; 8 nucleotides line up with TRBD1. The V segment lost 3 bases and the J segment 4 bases; nucleotides outside the gene matches: 3. The V gene's germline CDR1 is SGHRS and CDR2 YFSETQ. The CDR3 extends over 14 amino acids. This CDR3 is CASSWGQVYNEQFF. The CDR3 nucleotides are TGCGCCAGCAGCTGGGGACAGGTTTACAATGAGCAGTTCTTC.

This sequence joins TRBV28 and TRBJ2-1; 7 nucleotides match TRBD1. Germline CDR1 MDHEN, CDR2 SYDVKM. With V trimmed by 11 bases and J by 6 bases, 10 bases remained unmatched. CDR3 length: 13 residues. The CDR3 coding sequence is TGTGCCTGTGACAGGGCTCCTACCAATGAGCAGTTCTTC. This codes for CACDRAPTNEQFF.

V and J are TRBV5-1 and TRBJ1-6; D gene ambiguous. The germline CDR1 and CDR2 sequences are SGHRS and YFSETQ. Trimming took off 4 bases at V and 2 bases at J, with 16 bases between the two ends. The CDR3 is 17 residues long. CDR3 in amino acids: CASSVSGVQTYNSPLHF. The DNA of the CDR3 is TGCGCCAGCAGCGTGTCGGGTGTCCAGACCTATAATTCACCCCTCCACTTT.

Notes on this clonotype: At one end, the junction sequence differs from germline, possibly due to a read error. J is TRBJ2-1 and V is TRBV20-1; 10 bases line up with TRBD2. This CDR3 has 20 residues. Germline loops: CDR1 DFQATT, CDR2 SNEGSKA (reference sequence). CDR3 sequence: CSAGEGIFGRLAGPHNEQFF. CDR3 sequence (DNA): TGCAGTGCTGGAGAAGGGATTTTCGGGCGACTAGCGGGCCCTCACAATGAGCAGTTCTTC.

The genes are TRBV12-3 or TRBV12-4 and TRBJ2-5, with 8 bases lining up with TRBD2. The CDR3 contains 15 residues. V gave up 5 bases and J gave up 5 bases; unmatched junction bases: 10. The CDR3 spells CASSPNSGKGETQYF. The DNA of the CDR3 is TGTGCCAGCAGTCCCAATAGCGGGAAAGGGGAGACCCAGTACTTC.

The chain couples TRBV28 to TRBJ2-1; no reliable D call. The CDR3 totals 9 residues. Per the germline V gene, CDR1 is MDHEN and CDR2 is SYDVKM. Trimming removed 9 bases at V and 8 bases at J, with 5 bases between. The CDR3 nucleotides are TGTGCCAGAGTCGATGAGCAGTTCTTC. Translating gives CARVDEQFF.

The gene calls are TRBV20-1 and TRBJ2-7, with D perhaps being TRBD1 or TRBD2 (6 bases each). The V gene's germline CDR1 is DFQATT and CDR2 SNEGSKA (reference sequence). V was clipped by 3 bases and J by 5 bases, with 23 bases between them. The CDR3 is 16 residues long. CDR3 DNA: TGCAGTGCTAGTAGTCGAAGCGTTAAGGGGGGACACGAGCAGTACTTC. Translation gives CSASSRSVKGGHEQYF.

This clonotype was seen many times. This chain connects TRBV10-2 to TRBJ2-7, with D hard to call. Trimming stripped 6 bases from V and 0 bases from J, with 12 bases between. CDR1 is WSHSY, CDR2 SAAADI, per germline. The CDR3 is made up of 14 amino acids. CDR3: CASRTVKGSYEQYF. The CDR3 DNA reads TGCGCCAGCAGGACGGTGAAGGGCTCCTACGAGCAGTACTTC.

This chain connects TRBV6-4 to TRBJ2-7; TRBD1 matches 9 bases. Unmatched junction bases numbered 18, after V lost 5 bases and J lost 7 bases. Per the germline V gene, CDR1 is MRHNA and CDR2 is SNTAGT. The CDR3 has 17 amino acids. In nucleotides, the CDR3 is TGTGCCAGCAGTTTTCTACGCCGGGACAGGGTCCATTTGGAGCAGTACTTC. This gives the protein CASSFLRRDRVHLEQYF.

As concerns this clonotype: The junction and the germline gene differ at one end; a read error may be behind it. The chain links TRBV28 to TRBJ2-1, with 9 nucleotides matching TRBD2. CDR3 length equals 16 residues. From germline, CDR1 is MDHEN and CDR2 SYDVKM. The CDR3 DNA reads as TGTGCCAGCAGCCAGCCCTGGCGGGGGGGTTACAATGGGCAGTTCTTC. Its translation: CASSQPWRGGYNGQFF.

This clonotype has at least ten counts. The chain uses TRBV7-6 and TRBJ2-7; tentative D call: TRBD2 (5 bases). Germline assignment: CDR1 SGHVS and CDR2 FNYEAQ. The V and J ends lost 1 base and 2 bases respectively, with 15 bases between them. The CDR3 sequence is 16 residues long. The CDR3 DNA is TGTGCCAGCAGCTTAGAGTTGGGAGTGCCCCCCTACGAGCAGTACTTC. Protein sequence: CASSLELGVPPYEQYF.

This sequence joins TRBV5-1 and TRBJ1-2; a weak D match, TRBD1 (6 bases). The CDR3 is 14 amino acids. The V gene lost 3 bases and the J gene lost 4 bases, with 13 bases spanning the gap. From germline, CDR1 is SGHRS and CDR2 YFSETQ. DNA for the CDR3: TGCGCCAGCAGCTCCCGACAGGCGGTCTATGGCTACACCTTC. It translates to CASSSRQAVYGYTF.

Regarding this clonotype: Since a much larger clone is just one base distant, this may be a read error. The chain carries TRBV7-9 and TRBJ2-5; TRBD2 agrees at 15 bases. The V gene's germline CDR1 is SEHNR and CDR2 FQNEAQ (reference sequence). The trim removed 8 bases at V and 6 bases at J, leaving 4 bases unmatched. The CDR3 sequence is 14 residues long. This CDR3 is CASGTSGRRKTQYF. CDR3 sequence (DNA): TGTGCCAGCGGGACTAGCGGGAGGAGGAAGACCCAGTACTTC.

The V call is TRBV9, the J call TRBJ2-7; possible D gene TRBD2, 7 bases. From germline, CDR1 is SGDLS and CDR2 YYNGEE. The CDR3 is 14 amino acids. V was pared by 3 bases and J by 5 bases, with 15 bases between. In DNA form, the CDR3 reads TGTGCCAGCAGCGCGTTCGGGGGGCTGGACGAGCAGTACTTC. Encoded protein: CASSAFGGLDEQYF.

This clonotype was seen a handful of times. J is TRBJ2-2 and V is TRBV7-6; no clear D. CDR1 SGHVS and CDR2 FNYEAQ come from the germline V gene. Deletions cut 5 bases from V and 6 bases from J, with 7 bases between. The CDR3 covers 12 residues. The DNA for the CDR3 is TGTGCCAGCAGCCCCCACCCCGGGGAGCTGTTTTTT. Translation: CASSPHPGELFF.

This clonotype was found a few times. J is TRBJ2-3 and V is TRBV5-1, with 7 bases aligning to TRBD1. Germline trimming cut 4 bases from V and 2 bases from J; bases unmatched to any gene: 7. The CDR3 has 15 amino acids. Germline loops: CDR1 SGHRS, CDR2 YFSETQ. The CDR3 bases are TGCGCCAGCAGCCCAGGGGGATCGATCACAGATACGCAGTATTTT. This translates into CASSPGGSITDTQYF.

V and J are TRBV12-3 or TRBV12-4 and TRBJ2-5; TRBD2 matches 8 bases. The CDR3 extends over 15 amino acids. V was clipped by 5 bases and J by 2 bases; unmatched bases: 7. CDR3 loop: CASSGTRQVQETQYF. DNA for the CDR3: TGTGCCAGCAGTGGGACTAGGCAGGTTCAAGAGACCCAGTACTTC.

Comment on this clonotype: A much larger clone differs by one base, so this may be a read error. This chain links TRBV27 with TRBJ2-5; D is perhaps TRBD1 (6 bases). This CDR3 contains 15 residues. Looked up from germline, CDR1 is MNHEY and CDR2 is SMNVEV (reference sequence). The CDR3 nucleotides read TGTGTCAGCAGTTTAATGTGGACAGCCCAAGAGACCCAGTACTTC. Encoded protein: CVSSLMWTAQETQYF.

The chain joins TRBV20-1 to TRBJ1-2; D remains ambiguous. This CDR3 region has 13 residues. Germline V CDR1 and CDR2: DFQATT, SNEGSKA (reference sequence). V dropped 3 bases and J dropped 0 bases, with 8 bases sitting between them. CDR3: CSASEGTNYGYTF. DNA for the CDR3: TGCAGTGCTAGTGAGGGTACTAACTATGGCTACACCTTC.

The rearrangement uses TRBV19 and TRBJ1-2; D ambiguous. Germline CDR1 is LNHDA and CDR2 is SQIVND (reference sequence). Trimming took 4 bases from V and 5 from J, leaving 11 bases between them. The CDR3 is 13 residues long. The CDR3, as DNA: TGTGCCAGTAGTACACTGACGGTGTATGGCTACACCTTC. It codes for CASSTLTVYGYTF.

This clonotype appeared many times. The rearrangement joins TRBV12-3 or TRBV12-4 to TRBJ1-2; TRBD1 agrees at 7 bases. The CDR3 has 12 residues. V was pared by 7 bases and J by 8 bases, with 7 bases of the junction left unmatched. CDR3 sequence reads: CASNRQGMGYTF. The CDR3 bases are TGTGCCAGCAACCGACAGGGAATGGGCTACACCTTC.

This clonotype turned up a few times. The DNA is omitted, as the CDR3 cannot be located on it reliably, and the CDR3 follows TCRdb's listing. The chain employs TRBV24-1 and TRBJ2-2; the table names TRBD2, a call not compared with the DNA. Germline V gene sequence: CDR1 KGHDR, CDR2 SFDVKD. The CDR3 sequence runs 19 residues, both termini included. CDR3 loop: CATSEGRRGRFLRAGELFF.

This clonotype was counted between two and nine times. The V gene is TRBV11-3, the J gene TRBJ1-5; D gene uncertain. Germline V gene lookup returns CDR1 SGHNT and CDR2 YENEEA. V was trimmed by 0 bases and J by 9 bases, leaving 12 bases between them. This CDR3 has 14 residues. The CDR3 DNA is TGTGCCAGCAGCTTAGACCCCCGTGCCAGGCCCCAGCATTTT. Protein: CASSLDPRARPQHF.

The chain joins TRBV29-1 to TRBJ2-7; TRBD2 matches 12 bases. This CDR3 has 15 residues. In germline, CDR1 is SQVTM, CDR2 ANQGSEA. The junction had 3 bases not matched to a gene; V was cut back by 1 base and J by 2 bases. The CDR3 region is CSVEGTSGDPYEQYF. Here the CDR3 DNA reads TGCAGCGTTGAAGGGACTAGCGGGGATCCCTACGAGCAGTACTTC.

The V gene is TRBV5-1, the J gene TRBJ2-2, with D maybe TRBD1 (5 bases). V was trimmed by 1 base and J by 9 bases, leaving 7 bases between them. The CDR3 has 12 residues. Germline lookup yields CDR1 SGHRS and CDR2 YFSETQ. The CDR3 here is CASSLSGRELFF. CDR3 DNA sequence: TGCGCCAGCAGCTTGTCAGGGCGGGAGCTGTTTTTT.

The chain links TRBV14 to TRBJ2-5; 8 nucleotides agree with TRBD2. The J segment lost 1 base and the V segment lost 4 bases, leaving 5 bases of the junction unmatched. CDR1 and CDR2 from the germline V gene are SGHDN and FVKESK. CDR3 size: 15 residues. The CDR3 DNA reads TGTGCCAGCAGCCCAGCCGGGACTAGCCAAGAGACCCAGTACTTC. Its protein is CASSPAGTSQETQYF.

The rearrangement uses TRBV11-2 and TRBJ2-5; 10 bases align to TRBD1. Germline V gene sequence: CDR1 SGHAT, CDR2 FQNNGV. V shed 4 bases and J 5 bases; nucleotides not matched to a gene: 10. The CDR3 sequence is 16 residues long. The CDR3, as DNA: TGTGCCAGCAGCTCGAACTCCGAGACAGGGGGCGAGACCCAGTACTTC. It codes for CASSSNSETGGETQYF.

This clonotype was seen only once. This chain joins TRBV28 and TRBJ1-2; maybe TRBD1 (5 bases). There are 15 residues in the CDR3. The V gene's germline CDR1 is MDHEN and CDR2 SYDVKM. Trimming cost V 3 bases and J 0 bases, with 11 bases left between them. This CDR3 is CASSFRPGPNYGYTF. Written as DNA, the CDR3 is TGTGCCAGCAGTTTTCGGCCAGGGCCTAACTATGGCTACACCTTC.

This chain joins TRBV12-3 or TRBV12-4 and TRBJ1-1, with D hard to call. V was trimmed by 2 bases and J by 10 bases, leaving 8 bases between them. The CDR3 contains 11 residues. The CDR3 loop reads CASSLKVAAFF. The CDR3 DNA reads as TGTGCCAGCAGTTTAAAGGTAGCAGCTTTCTTT.

The chain carries TRBV14 and TRBJ2-1, with TRBD2 as a possible D gene (5 bases). This CDR3 is built from 14 residues. Germline loops: CDR1 SGHDN, CDR2 FVKESK. Between the trimmed V and J ends, which lost 4 bases and 8 bases, there was a span of 15 bases. As DNA, the CDR3 is TGTGCCAGCAGCCCCCCTTCGGGGTGGGATGAGCAGTTCTTC. It is translated as CASSPPSGWDEQFF.